The clone carrying this T cell receptor beta chain appeared many times. Its antigen remains unidentified. The source of the sample is a study of T-cell reconstitution after alpha-beta-depleted transplantation in children. The study, taken as a whole, reports: Diversity of TCRbeta at day 60 was high in some patients, arising from surviving recipient T cells and thymic progenitors. Several hundred graft clones that had expanded were reportedly the source of alpha-beta T cells about two months after transplant. Newly produced T cells mostly provided counts and TCRbeta diversity after one year, as hyperexpanded clones declined.

Looked up from germline, CDR1 is SGHRS and CDR2 is YFSETQ. This CDR3 has 15 amino acids. V was shortened by 6 bases and J by 2 bases, with 17 bases between the two germline ends. For TCRbeta, the library was prepared with unique molecular identifiers. TCRdb re-called the PCR reads with MiXCR, one entry per CDR3 protein. The repertoire holds 200,000 or so distinct CDR3 sequences, with 6.3% as singletons. This specimen consisted of PBMCs, obtained before TCRalphabeta/CD19-depleted stem cell transplant. The TCR was taken from a girl in the first two years of life with combined immunodeficiency, due to receive a stem cell transplant. The genes are TRBV5-1 and TRBJ2-5; unclear D gene. CDR3 in DNA: TGCGCCAGCACCTGGGTTAGGAACGATCAAGAGACCCAGTACTTC. It yields the protein CASTWVRNDQETQYF.